Presented here are 27 T cell receptor beta chains from one specimen sequenced in a study of cytomegalovirus exposure and HLA in healthy donors. The PCR made use of 60 Vbeta and 13 Jbeta primers. Sequencing was performed with immunoSEQ multiplex PCR; in TCRdb, only in-frame clones are kept and a portion is missing. The table includes about 160,000 clones, about 81% detected once. Sample: PBMCs. These receptors were collected from a girl aged 2-10 years in good health and CMV-seropositive.

The chain employs TRBV25-1 and TRBJ1-1; no definite D call. V was cut by 3 bases and J by 10 bases, with 12 bases left in between. There are 12 residues in the CDR3. Per the germline V gene, CDR1 is MGHDK and CDR2 is SYGVNS. The CDR3 region is CASSDGGEGAFF. The CDR3 bases are TGTGCCAGCAGTGACGGTGGAGAAGGAGCTTTCTTT.

The table lists this clone with a few counts. This chain links TRBV5-1 with TRBJ2-3; D unclear. The CDR3 length is 12 residues. V was pared by 0 bases and J by 5 bases, with 4 bases between. The germline CDR1 and CDR2 sequences are SGHRS and YFSETQ. CDR3 amino acids: CASSLAQDTQYF. CDR3 nucleotide sequence: TGCGCCAGCAGCTTGGCCCAAGATACGCAGTATTTT.

The chain joins TRBV19 to TRBJ2-3; D is perhaps TRBD2 (5 bases). From germline, CDR1 is LNHDA and CDR2 SQIVND (reference sequence). V was shortened by 5 bases and J by 2 bases, with 17 bases between the two germline ends. The CDR3 has 16 amino acids. This CDR3 reads CASSPKADGITDTQYF. In nucleotides, the CDR3 is TGTGCCAGTAGTCCTAAGGCGGACGGGATCACAGATACGCAGTATTTT.

This chain joins TRBV28 and TRBJ1-2; D is possibly TRBD1 (5 bases). V lost 4 bases and J 4 bases, leaving 10 bases between the germline ends. The V gene's germline CDR1 is MDHEN and CDR2 SYDVKM. The CDR3 totals 13 residues. The CDR3, as DNA: TGTGCCAGCAGTTACCAGGGTCCCTATGGCTACACCTTC. As protein: CASSYQGPYGYTF.

The genes are TRBV18 and TRBJ2-3; 7 bases are a match to TRBD2. Germline trimming cut 2 bases from V and 6 bases from J; bases unmatched to any gene: 5. The CDR3 loop spans 14 amino acids. CDR1 KGHSH and CDR2 LQKENI come from the germline V gene. The DNA for the CDR3 is TGTGCCAGCTCACCAACGGCGGGAGTTGATACGCAGTATTTT. Translating gives CASSPTAGVDTQYF. Full variable domain (remainder filled in from reference TRBV18 and TRBJ2-3): NAGVMQNPRHLVRRRGQEARLRCSPMKGHSHVYWYRQLPEEGLKFMVYLQKENIIDESGMPKERFSAEFPKEGPSILRIQQVVRGDSAAYFCASSPTAGVDTQYFGPGTRLTVL.

This clone appeared a few times. The chain is built from TRBV2 and TRBJ1-5, with 7 bases fitting TRBD1. CDR1 is SNHLY and CDR2 is FYNNEI in the germline V gene. J lost 6 bases, V lost 8 bases, and 7 bases had no gene match. The CDR3 covers 13 residues. As DNA, the CDR3 is TGTGCCAGCGGACAGGACGGACTTCAGCCCCAGCATTTT. Residues: CASGQDGLQPQHF.

This chain uses TRBV2 with TRBJ2-7; 8 nucleotides match TRBD1. CDR1 is SNHLY, CDR2 FYNNEI, per germline. This CDR3 is 16 amino acids long. Trimming took 6 bases from V and 0 from J; bases not matched to a gene: 10. In DNA form, the CDR3 reads TGTGCCAGCAGGGGACGACGACAGGGGAGCTCCTACGAGCAGTACTTC. This translates into CASRGRRQGSSYEQYF.

This clone was seen more than once but under ten times. The rearrangement joins TRBV4-2 to TRBJ1-2; D is perhaps TRBD1 (5 bases). The V gene's germline CDR1 is LGHNA and CDR2 YNFKEQ. This CDR3 spans 18 amino acids. Trimming shortened V by 0 bases and J by 6 bases, and 23 bases separated the two germline ends. CDR3 bases: TGTGCCAGCAGCCAAGAGGCAGGGATGACCGGAAAGGGGAATGGCTACACCTTC. Protein product: CASSQEAGMTGKGNGYTF.

In its sample, this clone was seen once. The chain has TRBV4-1 and TRBJ2-1, with D possibly TRBD1 on 5 matching bases. This CDR3 region has 12 residues. Trimming removed 6 bases at V and 7 bases at J, with 10 bases between. The V gene's germline CDR1 is MGHRA and CDR2 YSYEKL. CDR3 residues: CASSSRANEQFF. The CDR3 region has the DNA TGCGCCAGCAGTTCCAGGGCAAATGAGCAGTTCTTC.

J is TRBJ2-7 and V is TRBV6-5; D uncertain. Trimming shortened V by 5 bases and J by 1 base, and 9 bases separated the two germline ends. Germline CDR1 MNHEY, CDR2 SVGAGI. The CDR3 is made up of 13 amino acids. CDR3 sequence (DNA): TGTGCCAGCAGTGACACAGCTTCCTACGAGCAGTACTTC. Encoded protein: CASSDTASYEQYF.

The rearrangement links TRBV5-1 to TRBJ1-1; no definite D call. CDR3 length: 15 amino acids. The V end was cut by 3 bases, the J end by 0 bases, with 12 bases between. Germline loops: CDR1 SGHRS, CDR2 YFSETQ. Here the CDR3 DNA reads TGCGCCAGCAGCTCGGGGAGACTCTTGAACACTGAAGCTTTCTTT. Protein: CASSSGRLLNTEAFF. Full variable domain (outside the CDR3, taken from reference TRBV5-1 and TRBJ1-1): KAGVTQTPRYLIKTRGQQVTLSCSPISGHRSVSWYQQTPGQGLQFLFEYFSETQRNKGNFPGRFSGRQFSNSRSEMNVSTLELGDSALYLCASSSGRLLNTEAFFGQGTRLTVV.

In this sample, this clone turned up once. The chain has TRBV5-8 and TRBJ2-7; 13 bases line up with TRBD2. The ends lost 0 bases at V and 6 bases at J; junction bases unmatched: 6. Germline CDR1 reads SGHTS; CDR2 reads YDEGEE. The CDR3 is 16 amino acids. CDR3: CASSLGLAGGWGEQYF. The DNA of the CDR3 is TGTGCCAGCAGCTTGGGACTAGCGGGAGGTTGGGGCGAGCAGTACTTC.

The gene calls are TRBV5-6 and TRBJ2-7; 9 positions match TRBD2. V shed 0 bases and J 6 bases; nucleotides not matched to a gene: 10. CDR1 and CDR2 from the germline V gene are SGHDT and YYEEEE. This CDR3 is built from 16 residues. Here the CDR3 DNA reads TGTGCCAGCAGCTTGGGATTAGGCTCTAGCGGGATCGAGCAGTACTTC. As protein: CASSLGLGSSGIEQYF. Variable domain in full (rest from reference TRBV5-6 and TRBJ2-7): DAGVTQSPTHLIKTRGQQVTLRCSPKSGHDTVSWYQQALGQGPQFIFQYYEEEERQRGNFPDRFSGHQFPNYSSELNVNALLLGDSALYLCASSLGLGSSGIEQYFGPGTRLTVT.

This chain connects TRBV27 to TRBJ2-3; 9 bases are shared with TRBD2. Germline CDR1 and CDR2: MNHEY and SMNVEV (reference sequence). The junction had 14 bases not matched to a gene; V was cut back by 5 bases and J by 2 bases. The CDR3 consists of 18 residues. The CDR3 is CASSRLAGDQLSTDTQYF. DNA of the CDR3: TGTGCCAGCAGTCGTTTAGCGGGAGACCAACTATCCACAGATACGCAGTATTTT.

This clone came up a few times. The chain carries TRBV4-1 and TRBJ2-1; 9 bases fit TRBD2. With 0 bases clipped from V and 4 bases from J, the junction kept 4 bases outside the gene matches. This CDR3 comprises 16 residues. CDR1 MGHRA and CDR2 YSYEKL come from the germline V gene. This CDR3 is CASSQDPSGTYNEQFF. CDR3 nucleotide sequence: TGCGCCAGCAGCCAAGATCCTAGCGGGACTTACAATGAGCAGTTCTTC.

The genes are TRBV28 and TRBJ2-6; unclear D gene. Germline CDR1 MDHEN, CDR2 SYDVKM. The CDR3 is 16 amino acids. The V end lost 3 bases, the J end lost 1 base, and 10 bases lay between the germline ends. The CDR3 spells CASSFLQLSGANVLTF. CDR3 sequence (DNA): TGTGCCAGCAGTTTTTTACAGCTTTCTGGGGCCAACGTCCTGACTTTC. The variable domain in full, completed from reference TRBV28 and TRBJ2-6, reads DVKVTQSSRYLVKRTGEKVFLECVQDMDHENMFWYRQDPGLGLRLIYFSYDVKMKEKGDIPEGYSVSREKKERFSLILESASTNQTSMYLCASSFLQLSGANVLTFGAGSRLTVL.

This clone showed up just a few times. The chain couples TRBV7-9 to TRBJ2-5; 13 bases map to TRBD2. The V gene's germline CDR1 is SEHNR and CDR2 FQNEAQ (reference sequence). Trimming removed 2 bases from V and 5 bases from J; junction bases left unmatched: 14. The CDR3 has 19 amino acids. The CDR3 nucleotides are TGTGCCAGCAGCTTACGGACTAGCGGGAGCCGTCTTCATAGCGAGACCCAGTACTTC. It codes for CASSLRTSGSRLHSETQYF.

Here the CDR3 reads CAWKRQGPHYGYTF. In DNA form, the CDR3 reads TGTGCCTGGAAGAGACAGGGGCCTCACTATGGCTACACCTTC. This chain links TRBV30 with TRBJ1-2; 8 bases are shared with TRBD1. V trimming: 4 bases; J trimming: 3 bases; junction bases outside the gene matches: 7. Germline V gene data show CDR1 as GTSNPN and CDR2 as SVGIG (reference sequence). The CDR3 sequence is 14 residues long.

V usage is TRBV5-1 and J usage is TRBJ2-5; 8 bases line up with TRBD2. Germline CDR1 SGHRS, CDR2 YFSETQ. CDR3 length: 15 residues. The V gene end was trimmed by 4 bases and the J gene end by 4 bases; junction bases not matched to a gene: 9. This CDR3 reads CASSIGLSGRETQYF. For the CDR3, the DNA is TGCGCCAGCAGCATAGGACTAAGCGGGAGAGAGACCCAGTACTTC.

The genes are TRBV27 and TRBJ2-1; D not certain. The CDR3 runs to 15 residues. V shed 3 bases and J shed 7 bases, with 16 bases lying between them. From germline, CDR1 is MNHEY and CDR2 SMNVEV (reference sequence). The CDR3 bases are TGTGCCAGCAGTTTGGGCTCCATCGCCTTGAATGAGCAGTTCTTC. Residues: CASSLGSIALNEQFF.

The chain has TRBV4-2 and TRBJ2-1, with 7 bases identical to TRBD2. The CDR3 covers 17 residues. From germline, CDR1 is LGHNA and CDR2 YNFKEQ. J was trimmed by 8 bases and V by 1 base; bases with no gene match: 14. This CDR3 is CASSQVGEGGPRDEQFF. The DNA of the CDR3 is TGTGCCAGCAGCCAAGTTGGAGAGGGAGGGCCTAGGGATGAGCAGTTCTTC.

This chain uses TRBV6-1 with TRBJ2-3, with D possibly TRBD1 on 5 matching bases. Germline V gene lookup returns CDR1 MNHNS and CDR2 SASEGT. The CDR3 extends over 16 amino acids. The V and J ends lost 4 bases and 0 bases respectively, with 14 bases between them. CDR3 region: CASSVARTPSTDTQYF. CDR3 coding DNA: TGTGCCAGCAGTGTCGCCAGGACACCTAGCACAGATACGCAGTATTTT.

The V and J genes are TRBV5-1 and TRBJ2-1, with a possible D match to TRBD1 (5 bases). Trimming removed 1 base from V and 5 bases from J, with 19 bases in between. The CDR3 is made up of 17 amino acids. In germline, CDR1 is SGHRS, CDR2 YFSETQ. Written as DNA, the CDR3 is TGCGCCAGCAGCTTGAGGCCTCAGGGCAACTATAACAATGAGCAGTTCTTC. This codes for CASSLRPQGNYNNEQFF.

V is TRBV29-1 and J is TRBJ2-1; D possibly corresponds to TRBD1 (6 bases). Germline loops: CDR1 SQVTM, CDR2 ANQGSEA. This CDR3 has 17 amino acids. The V and J ends lost 7 bases and 0 bases respectively, with 22 bases between them. The CDR3 loop is CSAQGLTIPSSYNEQFF. CDR3 DNA: TGCAGCGCCCAGGGGTTAACAATACCGAGCTCCTACAATGAGCAGTTCTTC.

The sample holds a few counts of this clone. The rearrangement uses TRBV12-5 and TRBJ1-1, with a weak D call TRBD1 (5 bases). The CDR3 extends over 12 amino acids. From germline, CDR1 is LGHNT and CDR2 FRNRAP. Trimming cost V 5 bases and J 9 bases, with 13 bases left between them. The CDR3 nucleotides are TGTGCTAGTGGTACCCAGGGAGGACAAGCTTTCTTT. Its protein is CASGTQGGQAFF.

The chain carries TRBV7-9 and TRBJ2-2; 8 positions agree with TRBD1. This CDR3 has 19 amino acids. V gave up 1 base and J gave up 0 bases; unmatched junction bases: 10. Germline CDR1 reads SEHNR; CDR2 reads FQNEAQ (reference sequence). CDR3 region: CASSLGSRGQVANTGELFF. Written as DNA, the CDR3 is TGTGCCAGCAGCTTAGGTTCGCGGGGACAGGTCGCGAACACCGGGGAGCTGTTTTTT.

By its share, this clone is medium-sized. V is TRBV4-2 and J is TRBJ2-3, with 11 nucleotides matching TRBD1. CDR1 LGHNA and CDR2 YNFKEQ come from the germline V gene. The junction had 1 base not matched to a gene; V was cut back by 1 base and J by 4 bases. The CDR3 is 15 residues long. CDR3 protein: CASSQGTGGADTQYF. DNA for the CDR3: TGTGCCAGCAGCCAAGGGACAGGGGGCGCAGATACGCAGTATTTT.